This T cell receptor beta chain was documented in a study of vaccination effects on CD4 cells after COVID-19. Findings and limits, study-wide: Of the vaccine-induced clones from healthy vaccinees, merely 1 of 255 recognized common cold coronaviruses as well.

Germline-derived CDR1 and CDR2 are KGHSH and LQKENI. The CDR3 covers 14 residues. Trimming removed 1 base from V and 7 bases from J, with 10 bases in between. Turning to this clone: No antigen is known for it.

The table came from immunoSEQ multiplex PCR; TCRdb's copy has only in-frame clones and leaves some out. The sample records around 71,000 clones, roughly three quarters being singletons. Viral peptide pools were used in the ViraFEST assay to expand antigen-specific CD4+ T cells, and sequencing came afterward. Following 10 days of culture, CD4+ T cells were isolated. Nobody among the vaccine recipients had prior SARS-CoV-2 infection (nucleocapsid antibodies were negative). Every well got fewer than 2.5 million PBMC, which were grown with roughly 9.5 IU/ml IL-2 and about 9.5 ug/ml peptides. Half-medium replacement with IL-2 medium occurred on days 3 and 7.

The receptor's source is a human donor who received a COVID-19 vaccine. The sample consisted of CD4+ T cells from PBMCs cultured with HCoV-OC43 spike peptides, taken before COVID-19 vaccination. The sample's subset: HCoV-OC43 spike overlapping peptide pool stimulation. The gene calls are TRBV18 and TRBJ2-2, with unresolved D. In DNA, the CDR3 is TGTGCCAGCTCACCACGGACCCTCGACGGGGAGCTGTTTTTT. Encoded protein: CASSPRTLDGELFF.